These 30 T cell receptor beta chains originate from one sample sequenced in a study of blood T cell repertoires in COVID-19 (dated by TCRdb to the early 2020s). Libraries were made using the immunoSEQ multiplex PCR assay. TCRdb took this table from immuneACCESS and kept in-frame rearrangements with V and J called. Such tables lack part of the clones; where checked against another copy, unresolved V genes explain under half of the gap, and the rest is unexplained. In all, the sample holds some 270,000 clones, and 65% to 90% of those were seen once. Jointly, the top ten make up around 10% of the sample. Sequenced: PBMCs or T cells enriched from blood (not recorded which). Source of these receptors: a woman between 45 and 60 years old with acute COVID-19.

V and J are TRBV3-1 (or the pseudogene TRBV3-2) and TRBJ1-1; 7 nucleotides match TRBD1. Trimming at V came to 3 bases and at J to 8 bases, leaving 9 bases not matched to a gene. Germline CDR1 reads LGHDT; CDR2 reads YNNKEL (reference sequence). The length of the CDR3 is 14 residues. DNA of the CDR3: TGTGCCAGCAGCCACGTAACCTGGACAGGCGAAGCTTTCTTT. Amino acid sequence: CASSHVTWTGEAFF.

This chain's CDR3 is CASSFNPADTEAFF. CDR3 coding DNA: TGTGCCAGCAGCTTCAACCCCGCGGACACTGAAGCTTTCTTT. The V gene is TRBV7-2, the J gene TRBJ1-1; the D is unclear. Per the germline V gene, CDR1 is SGHTA and CDR2 is FQGNSA. The CDR3 has 14 residues. The ends were cut back, 3 bases at V and 3 bases at J, with 11 bases in the middle.

This chain connects TRBV6-2 or TRBV6-3 to TRBJ2-2; 9 nucleotides match TRBD1. Trimming removed 5 bases from V and 1 base from J; junction bases left unmatched: 2. CDR1 is MNHEY, CDR2 SVGEGT, per germline. The CDR3 loop spans 15 amino acids. In nucleotides, the CDR3 is TGTGCCAGCAGTCGACAGGGGGTGAACACCGGGGAGCTGTTTTTT. Encoded protein: CASSRQGVNTGELFF.

The genes are TRBV7-2 and TRBJ2-1; a possible D gene is TRBD1 (6 bases). Germline V gives CDR1 SGHTA, CDR2 FQGNSA. The CDR3 extends over 15 amino acids. V was cut by 1 base and J by 3 bases, with 10 bases left in between. CDR3 nucleotide sequence: TGTGCCAGCAGCTTAGGGGTAGGGGGCTACAATGAGCAGTTCTTC. This gives the protein CASSLGVGGYNEQFF.

This rearrangement joins TRBV5-4 to TRBJ1-4; 7 bases agree with TRBD1. J gave up 8 bases and V 4 bases, and 8 bases lay outside the gene matches. The CDR3 covers 14 residues. Germline-derived CDR1 and CDR2 are SGHNT and YYREEE (reference sequence). Here the CDR3 reads CASSKDRVDEKLFF. The CDR3 region has the DNA TGTGCCAGCAGCAAAGACAGGGTAGACGAAAAACTGTTTTTT.

CDR3 nucleotides: TGTGCCAGCAAAGCGGACAGGGGGACCTATGGCTACACCTTC. Its translation: CASKADRGTYGYTF. The chain carries TRBV27 and TRBJ1-2; TRBD1 aligns across 10 bases. CDR3 length: 14 residues. V shed 7 bases, J shed 4 bases, and the junction held 6 bases outside the gene matches. Germline CDR1 reads MNHEY; CDR2 reads SMNVEV (reference sequence).

V gene TRBV30 combines with J gene TRBJ1-1; 8 bases map to TRBD1. V lost 3 bases and J lost 6; bases outside the gene matches: 9. The germline V gene has CDR1 GTSNPN and CDR2 SVGIG (reference sequence). The CDR3 spans 14 residues. For the CDR3, the DNA is TGTGCCTGGAGCCCAGGACAGGGAAGCTCTGAAGCTTTCTTT. Its protein is CAWSPGQGSSEAFF.

The chain carries TRBV10-3 and TRBJ1-3, with D unresolved. The V gene lost 3 bases and the J gene lost 8 bases, with 8 bases spanning the gap. The CDR3 length is 12 residues. Germline V gene data show CDR1 as ENHRY and CDR2 as SYGVKD. CDR3: CAISEYTDTIYF. In DNA, the CDR3 is TGTGCCATCAGTGAATATACGGACACCATATATTTT.

V usage is TRBV30 and J usage is TRBJ2-1; the match to TRBD1 covers 9 bases. CDR3 length: 13 residues. With V trimmed by 5 bases and J by 6 bases, 5 bases remained unmatched. Per the germline V gene, CDR1 is GTSNPN and CDR2 is SVGIG (reference sequence). CDR3 protein: CAWAGQGTNEQFF. CDR3 in DNA: TGTGCCTGGGCGGGACAGGGAACCAATGAGCAGTTCTTC.

The chain links TRBV5-5 to TRBJ2-5; D unclear. V lost 4 bases, J lost 5 bases, and 9 bases lay in between. Germline-derived CDR1 and CDR2 are SGHKS and YYEKEE (reference sequence). The CDR3 is 12 amino acids. For the CDR3, the DNA is TGTGCCAGCAGCGCAGTCCCGGAGACCCAGTACTTC. Protein: CASSAVPETQYF.

This chain connects TRBV10-3 to TRBJ1-1, with D possibly TRBD1 on 5 matching bases. The V and J ends lost 6 bases and 1 base respectively, with 15 bases between them. The V gene's germline CDR1 is ENHRY and CDR2 SYGVKD. The CDR3 runs to 15 residues. For the CDR3, the DNA is TGTGCCATCAGACAGCTACAGGCATCGAACACTGAAGCTTTCTTT. The encoded protein is CAIRQLQASNTEAFF.

This chain uses TRBV3-1 (or the pseudogene TRBV3-2) with TRBJ2-2; 12 bases align to TRBD1. Trimming removed 3 bases from V and 3 bases from J; junction bases left unmatched: 5. The CDR3 length is 17 residues. Per germline, CDR1 LGHDT and CDR2 YNNKEL (reference sequence). DNA for the CDR3: TGTGCCAGCAGCCATTCCGGGACAGGGGGCTACACCGGGGAGCTGTTTTTT. Protein: CASSHSGTGGYTGELFF.

The chain couples TRBV7-2 to TRBJ1-2; D perhaps matches TRBD1 (5 bases). Trimming took 6 bases from V and 5 from J, leaving 22 bases between them. CDR1 SGHTA and CDR2 FQGNSA come from the germline V gene. There are 16 residues in the CDR3. CDR3 loop: CASSLQGLTVSYGYTF. CDR3 bases: TGTGCCAGCAGTTTGCAGGGATTAACAGTTTCTTATGGCTACACCTTC.

V usage is TRBV12-3 or TRBV12-4 and J usage is TRBJ2-7; 7 bases match TRBD2. This CDR3 region has 13 residues. After removal of 5 bases from V and 6 bases from J, the junction contained 7 bases not matched to a gene. The CDR3 DNA reads TGTGCCAGCAGTGTGAGGGGCGGGGGCGAGCAGTACTTC. Protein: CASSVRGGGEQYF.

V usage is TRBV6-5 and J usage is TRBJ2-1; the D is unclear. The CDR3 is 13 residues long. The germline V gene has CDR1 MNHEY and CDR2 SVGAGI. Trimming took off 5 bases at V and 10 bases at J, with 15 bases between the two ends. For the CDR3, the DNA is TGTGCCAGCAGTCCCGGCGGTCTTGTGGAGCAGTTCTTC. This gives the protein CASSPGGLVEQFF.

This clone appeared a single time. The V call is TRBV9, the J call TRBJ2-7; no definite D call. With 0 bases removed from V and 0 bases from J, the gap between germline ends came to 10 bases. CDR3 length equals 15 residues. Germline lookup yields CDR1 SGDLS and CDR2 YYNGEE. CDR3: CASSVDLSLSYEQYF. DNA of the CDR3: TGTGCCAGCAGCGTAGATCTATCCCTCTCCTACGAGCAGTACTTC.

The chain carries TRBV18 and TRBJ2-6; a possible D gene is TRBD1 (6 bases). The CDR3 runs 15 residues. The germline V gene encodes CDR1 KGHSH and CDR2 LQKENI. Trimming pared 4 bases from V and 2 bases from J, leaving 9 bases between. CDR3 DNA: TGTGCCAGCTCACTCGGACAGACTGGGGCCAACGTCCTGACTTTC. The encoded protein is CASSLGQTGANVLTF.

The rearrangement links TRBV5-1 to TRBJ1-6; unclear D gene. Trimming removed 0 bases at V and 0 bases at J, with 16 bases between. Germline lookup yields CDR1 SGHRS and CDR2 YFSETQ. The CDR3 sequence is 19 residues long. The CDR3, as DNA: TGCGCCAGCAGCTTGGAAAAACCCGGACTCTTCTCCTATAATTCACCCCTCCACTTT. This codes for CASSLEKPGLFSYNSPLHF.

This clone was counted a single time. The chain joins TRBV5-6 to TRBJ1-3; D remains ambiguous. The CDR3 consists of 12 residues. V was trimmed by 0 bases and J by 9 bases, leaving 7 bases between them. The germline V gene has CDR1 SGHDT and CDR2 YYEEEE. In nucleotides, the CDR3 is TGTGCCAGCAGCTTGGGGCAGTTCACCATATATTTT. The encoded protein is CASSLGQFTIYF.

V and J are TRBV7-9 and TRBJ2-3; D call uncertain. Germline values: CDR1 SEHNR, CDR2 FQNEAQ (reference sequence). This CDR3 region has 17 residues. Trimming shortened V by 1 base and J by 5 bases, and 19 bases separated the two germline ends. This chain's CDR3 is CASSLVGPGQSRDTQYF. CDR3 DNA: TGTGCCAGCAGCTTAGTTGGGCCTGGGCAGTCGAGAGATACGCAGTATTTT.

The CDR3 loop is CASSPIGFASSGANVLTF. In DNA, the CDR3 is TGTGCCAGTAGTCCCATAGGCTTTGCTAGCTCTGGGGCCAACGTCCTGACTTTC. The V and J genes are TRBV19 and TRBJ2-6; D ambiguous. Germline V gives CDR1 LNHDA, CDR2 SQIVND (reference sequence). V shed 5 bases and J shed 0 bases, with 17 bases lying between them. This CDR3 comprises 18 residues.

V usage is TRBV6-1 and J usage is TRBJ1-3, with 9 bases aligning to TRBD1. From germline, CDR1 is MNHNS and CDR2 SASEGT. This CDR3 comprises 18 residues. The V gene end was trimmed by 4 bases and the J gene end by 4 bases; junction bases not matched to a gene: 14. The CDR3 bases are TGTGCCAGCAGTGCCTCCGGGACAGGGAGATTGGGAGGAAACACCATATATTTT. Its protein product is CASSASGTGRLGGNTIYF.

This clone was recorded once. The rearrangement links TRBV3-1 (or the pseudogene TRBV3-2) to TRBJ1-2; 10 nucleotides line up with TRBD1. The CDR3 consists of 15 residues. J lost 4 bases, V lost 6 bases, and 8 bases had no gene match. The germline gives CDR1 LGHDT, CDR2 YNNKEL (reference sequence). The CDR3 nucleotides are TGTGCCAGCAGTACCGGGACAGGGGTTGGCTATGGCTACACCTTC. Protein: CASSTGTGVGYGYTF.

The chain recombines TRBV30 with TRBJ1-1; 8 bases are a match to TRBD1. This CDR3 region has 14 residues. Germline trimming cut 3 bases from V and 5 bases from J; bases unmatched to any gene: 8. CDR1 is GTSNPN, CDR2 SVGIG, per germline (reference sequence). CDR3 sequence (DNA): TGTGCCTGGAGCCCGGACGGGACAGGAACTGAAGCTTTCTTT. Translation: CAWSPDGTGTEAFF.

The V and J genes are TRBV6-5 and TRBJ2-7; TRBD2 matches 10 bases. Germline V gives CDR1 MNHEY, CDR2 SVGAGI. This CDR3 contains 14 residues. V lost 8 bases and J lost 2; bases outside the gene matches: 6. CDR3 amino acids: CASGRTSGTYEQYF. DNA for the CDR3: TGTGCCAGCGGTAGGACTAGCGGAACCTACGAGCAGTACTTC.

The V gene is TRBV5-1, the J gene TRBJ2-2; D is possibly TRBD2 (6 bases). The CDR3 spans 16 residues. The germline CDR1 and CDR2 sequences are SGHRS and YFSETQ. Trimming left V 3 bases short and J 0 bases short, with 12 bases between. The CDR3 loop is CASSSVAGSNTGELFF. CDR3 DNA sequence: TGCGCCAGCAGCTCCGTCGCGGGGTCGAACACCGGGGAGCTGTTTTTT.

The rearrangement links TRBV5-4 to TRBJ2-7; possible D gene TRBD2, 5 bases. V was clipped by 4 bases and J by 2 bases, with 16 bases between them. CDR1 and CDR2 from the germline V gene are SGHNT and YYREEE (reference sequence). This CDR3 contains 15 residues. The chain's CDR3 is CASSAEGLNPYEQYF. The CDR3 DNA sequence: TGTGCCAGCAGCGCTGAAGGACTCAATCCCTACGAGCAGTACTTC.

The gene calls are TRBV6-4 and TRBJ2-2; TRBD1 is a possible D gene (5 bases). CDR3 length: 14 residues. Trimming shortened V by 5 bases and J by 4 bases, and 11 bases separated the two germline ends. Germline-derived CDR1 and CDR2 are MRHNA and SNTAGT. The DNA of the CDR3 is TGTGCCAGCAGTCCAGACAGACTCACCGGGGAGCTGTTTTTT. It codes for CASSPDRLTGELFF.

This chain uses TRBV9 with TRBJ2-6; D is perhaps TRBD1 (5 bases). This CDR3 is built from 15 residues. Germline assignment: CDR1 SGDLS and CDR2 YYNGEE. V dropped 3 bases and J dropped 2 bases, with 9 bases sitting between them. CDR3 sequence (DNA): TGTGCCAGCAGCGGCCACAGGACTGGGGCCAACGTCCTGACTTTC. Amino acid sequence: CASSGHRTGANVLTF.

J is TRBJ1-5 and V is TRBV15; TRBD1 aligns across 8 bases. Per the germline V gene, CDR1 is LNHNV and CDR2 is YYDKDF (reference sequence). With V trimmed by 10 bases and J by 2 bases, 13 bases remained unmatched. The CDR3 consists of 16 residues. In DNA, the CDR3 is TGTGCCATCGCTTCTGGACAGGGTGGAGGCAATCAGCCCCAGCATTTT. Protein sequence: CAIASGQGGGNQPQHF.